The 11 T cell receptor beta chains presented below share a single source sample, sequenced in a study of blood T cell repertoires in COVID-19. The protocol was immunoSEQ multiplex PCR, while the TCRdb copy is restricted to in-frame clones and leaves out a portion. The data hold some 260,000 clones, with around 80% observed a single time. The sequencing sample was made of PBMCs or T cells enriched from blood (not recorded which). The receptor source for this set is a man aged 30-40 years with acute COVID-19.

This clone appeared once. The chain is built from TRBV5-8 and TRBJ1-2; TRBD1 matches at 10 bases. V gave up 5 bases and J gave up 8 bases; unmatched junction bases: 9. CDR1 is SGHTS and CDR2 is YDEGEE in the germline V gene. CDR3 size: 14 residues. CDR3 amino acids: CASSFDRGREGYTF. The DNA of the CDR3 is TGTGCCAGCAGTTTCGACAGGGGGCGCGAGGGCTACACCTTC.

The gene calls are TRBV6-4 and TRBJ2-2; tentatively, D is TRBD2 (6 bases). The CDR3 is 13 residues long. Trimming left V 6 bases short and J 6 bases short, with 11 bases between. Germline CDR1 reads MRHNA; CDR2 reads SNTAGT. DNA of the CDR3: TGTGCCAGCAGCGGAACTAGCCCCGGGGAGCTGTTTTTT. Protein product: CASSGTSPGELFF.

The chain has TRBV28 and TRBJ2-5; 10 bases align to TRBD2. Germline V CDR1 and CDR2: MDHEN, SYDVKM. The CDR3 is 16 amino acids. V gave up 5 bases and J gave up 5 bases; unmatched junction bases: 11. The CDR3 bases are TGTGCCAGCAGTAAGGCCGGGACTAGCGTCAGGGAGACCCAGTACTTC. Translation: CASSKAGTSVRETQYF.

The chain recombines TRBV30 with TRBJ1-6, with D maybe TRBD1 (6 bases). Germline CDR1 is GTSNPN and CDR2 is SVGIG (reference sequence). The CDR3 is 12 amino acids. V was shortened by 7 bases and J by 8 bases, with 12 bases between the two germline ends. The CDR3 region has the DNA TGTGCCTCGAGACAGGACGATTCACCCCTCCACTTT. Amino acid sequence: CASRQDDSPLHF. Based on the CDR3 plus reference TRBV30 and TRBJ1-6, the full variable domain is SQTIHQWPATLVQPVGSPLSLECTVEGTSNPNLYWYRQAAGRGLQLLFYSVGIGQISSEVPQNLSASRPQDRQFILSSKKLLLSDSGFYLCASRQDDSPLHFGNGTRLTVT.

The rearrangement joins TRBV27 to TRBJ2-5; no reliable D call. Trimming took off 0 bases at V and 4 bases at J, with 6 bases between the two ends. Germline lookup yields CDR1 MNHEY and CDR2 SMNVEV (reference sequence). The CDR3 has 13 amino acids. CDR3 amino acids: CASSLSSGETQYF. CDR3 in DNA: TGTGCCAGCAGTTTATCGTCGGGAGAGACCCAGTACTTC.

Comment on this clone: At one end the junction does not follow the germline gene, possibly because of a read error. The V and J genes are TRBV5-1 and TRBJ2-3; D remains ambiguous. Germline lookup yields CDR1 SGHRS and CDR2 YFSETQ. The length of the CDR3 is 14 residues. The chain's CDR3 is CASSSLRDTDTQYF. The CDR3 DNA is TGTGCCAGCAGCTCTCTGCGAGACACAGATACGCAGTATTTT.

This rearrangement joins TRBV5-1 to TRBJ2-2, with D possibly being TRBD2 (6 bases). The CDR3 is 15 amino acids. V was cut by 4 bases and J by 6 bases, with 16 bases left in between. The germline CDR1 and CDR2 sequences are SGHRS and YFSETQ. The CDR3 region has the DNA TGCGCCAGCAGCCCCCGGGTCGGGGGATCCGGGGAGCTGTTTTTT. It encodes CASSPRVGGSGELFF.

This clone was detected only once. The chain links TRBV30 to TRBJ1-2; D is possibly TRBD1 (5 bases). CDR3 length: 13 amino acids. The germline V and J ends were trimmed by 3 bases and 2 bases, with 10 bases remaining between them. CDR1 GTSNPN and CDR2 SVGIG come from the germline V gene (reference sequence). The CDR3 region is CAWRMTANYGYTF. In nucleotides, the CDR3 is TGTGCCTGGAGGATGACAGCGAACTATGGCTACACCTTC.

The rearrangement uses TRBV7-3 and TRBJ1-1, with unresolved D. V shed 2 bases and J shed 4 bases, with 11 bases lying between them. The germline V gene encodes CDR1 SGHTA and CDR2 FQGTGA. CDR3 length: 14 residues. The CDR3 DNA sequence: TGTGCCAGCAGCTTATCAGGAGGACGCACTGAAGCTTTCTTT. It translates to CASSLSGGRTEAFF.

The chain carries TRBV6-5 and TRBJ1-3, with D perhaps matching TRBD1 (5 bases). The CDR3 spans 13 residues. Germline V gene lookup returns CDR1 MNHEY and CDR2 SVGAGI. Trimming removed 7 bases from V and 4 bases from J, with 11 bases in between. This CDR3 is CASTGTPGNTIYF. The CDR3 coding sequence is TGTGCCAGCACCGGGACTCCCGGAAACACCATATATTTT.

CDR3 loop: CASSEDRGFQPQHF. In nucleotides, the CDR3 is TGTGCCAGCAGTGAAGACAGGGGCTTTCAGCCCCAGCATTTT. The chain employs TRBV2 and TRBJ1-5; 7 bases map to TRBD1. From germline, CDR1 is SNHLY and CDR2 FYNNEI. The CDR3 length is 14 residues. V lost 1 base to trimming and J lost 6 bases; unmatched junction nucleotides: 3. Complete variable domain (other parts from reference TRBV2 and TRBJ1-5): EPEVTQTPSHQVTQMGQEVILRCVPISNHLYFYWYRQILGQKVEFLVSFYNNEISEKSEIFDDQFSVERPDGSNFTLKIRSTKLEDSAMYFCASSEDRGFQPQHFGDGTRLSIL.